Listed below are T cell receptor beta chains from one sample, sequenced in a study of liver allograft versus peripheral blood T cells. In TCRdb, the reads were re-called with MiXCR into one record per CDR3 protein. Counted here are thousands of distinct CDR3 sequences, 14% to 15% occurring once; the ten biggest clones make up roughly 2.9%. The receptors were gathered from a human patient who had a liver transplant. Certain T cells may be donor cells from the graft. Both conserved end residues are part of each CDR3. D genes are given only for firm matches. Clone size is given for some rows only: seen once, a few or many times, or a class if the clone is expanded.

CDR3aa: CATSRDLGNYEQYF
CDR3nt: TGTGCCACCAGCAGAGATCTGGGGAACTACGAGCAGTACTTC
j_gene: TRBJ2-7
d_gene: -
v_gene: TRBV15
abundance: medium-sized

CDR3aa: CASSTRDTVNEKLFF
CDR3nt: TGTGCCAGTAGTACACGGGACACAGTTAATGAAAAACTGTTTTTT
j_gene: TRBJ1-4
d_gene: -
v_gene: TRBV19
abundance: -

CDR3aa: CSVGRGENTGELFF
CDR3nt: TGCAGCGTTGGGAGGGGTGAGAACACCGGGGAGCTGTTTTTT
j_gene: TRBJ2-2
d_gene: -
v_gene: TRBV29-1
abundance: large

CDR3aa: CASSTGPGGETQYF
CDR3nt: TGTGCCAGCAGCACAGGGCCAGGGGGGGAGACCCAGTACTTC
j_gene: TRBJ2-5
d_gene: -
v_gene: TRBV9
abundance: few

CDR3aa: CASSIGDRGGGELFF
CDR3nt: TGTGCCAGTAGTATAGGGGACCGGGGCGGCGGGGAGCTGTTTTTT
j_gene: TRBJ2-2
d_gene: -
v_gene: TRBV19
abundance: medium-sized

CDR3aa: CASSPGQPAYNEQFF
CDR3nt: TGTGCCAGCAGCCCAGGACAGCCCGCCTACAATGAGCAGTTCTTC
j_gene: TRBJ2-1
d_gene: -
v_gene: TRBV11-3
abundance: -

CDR3aa: CASSPPAGLYNIQYF
CDR3nt: TGTGCCAGCTCACCACCGGCAGGGTTGTACAACATTCAGTACTTC
j_gene: TRBJ2-4
d_gene: -
v_gene: TRBV18
abundance: many

CDR3aa: CASSLSGADTQYF
CDR3nt: TGTGCCAGCAGTTTAAGTGGTGCAGATACGCAGTATTTT
j_gene: TRBJ2-3
d_gene: -
v_gene: TRBV12-3/TRBV12-4
abundance: many

CDR3aa: CASSLSRGETQYF
CDR3nt: TGTGCCAGCAGCTTGTCTAGGGGTGAGACCCAGTACTTC
j_gene: TRBJ2-5
d_gene: -
v_gene: TRBV7-9
abundance: many

CDR3aa: CASSSDRGAEAFF
CDR3nt: TGTGCCAGCAGCTCCGACAGGGGTGCTGAAGCTTTCTTT
j_gene: TRBJ1-1
d_gene: TRBD1
v_gene: TRBV5-4
abundance: -

CDR3aa: CASSRTGDNEKLFF
CDR3nt: TGTGCCAGTAGCCGGACAGGGGATAATGAAAAACTGTTTTTT
j_gene: TRBJ1-4
d_gene: TRBD1
v_gene: TRBV19
abundance: many

CDR3aa: CASSLQVSQPQHF
CDR3nt: TGTGCCAGCAGCCTCCAAGTCAGTCAGCCCCAGCATTTT
j_gene: TRBJ1-5
d_gene: -
v_gene: TRBV3-2
abundance: -

CDR3aa: CASSLVGTSTYNEQFF
CDR3nt: TGTGCCAGCAGCTTAGTCGGGACTAGCACATACAATGAGCAGTTCTTC
j_gene: TRBJ2-1
d_gene: TRBD2
v_gene: TRBV7-2
abundance: -

CDR3aa: CASSGSMNTEAFF
CDR3nt: TGTGCCAGCAGCGGATCAATGAACACTGAAGCTTTCTTT
j_gene: TRBJ1-1
d_gene: -
v_gene: TRBV9
abundance: -

CDR3aa: CASSFGQGGDTQYF
CDR3nt: TGTGCCAGCAGCTTCGGACAGGGGGGAGATACGCAGTATTTT
j_gene: TRBJ2-3
d_gene: TRBD1
v_gene: TRBV5-4
abundance: medium-sized

CDR3aa: CASSSAGRVQYF
CDR3nt: TGTGCCAGCAGTTCGGCTGGCCGCGTGCAGTACTTC
j_gene: TRBJ2-7
d_gene: -
v_gene: TRBV28
abundance: medium-sized

CDR3aa: CSARSGGGYGYTF
CDR3nt: TGCAGTGCTAGATCAGGGGGCGGCTATGGCTACACCTTC
j_gene: TRBJ1-2
d_gene: TRBD1
v_gene: TRBV20-1
abundance: -

CDR3aa: CASGSSGTNTGELFF
CDR3nt: TGTGCCAGCGGAAGTAGCGGAACGAACACCGGGGAGCTGTTTTTT
j_gene: TRBJ2-2
d_gene: -
v_gene: TRBV28
abundance: -

CDR3aa: CASSPWTIGPGELFF
CDR3nt: TGTGCCAGCAGCCCTTGGACGATCGGGCCGGGGGAGCTGTTTTTT
j_gene: TRBJ2-2
d_gene: -
v_gene: TRBV7-9
abundance: medium-sized

CDR3aa: CAWSEGQGFNYGYTF
CDR3nt: TGTGCCTGGAGTGAGGGACAGGGGTTCAACTATGGCTACACCTTC
j_gene: TRBJ1-2
d_gene: TRBD1
v_gene: TRBV30
abundance: medium-sized

CDR3aa: CASNGGDYGYTF
CDR3nt: TGTGCCAGCAACGGCGGCGACTATGGCTACACCTTC
j_gene: TRBJ1-2
d_gene: -
v_gene: TRBV28
abundance: medium-sized

CDR3aa: CASRPGFAYEQYF
CDR3nt: TGTGCCAGCAGGCCAGGGTTCGCCTACGAGCAGTACTTC
j_gene: TRBJ2-7
d_gene: -
v_gene: TRBV28
abundance: many

CDR3aa: CASSLGRVNTGELFF
CDR3nt: TGTGCCAGCAGCTTAGGCAGGGTCAACACCGGGGAGCTGTTTTTT
j_gene: TRBJ2-2
d_gene: -
v_gene: TRBV7-9
abundance: medium-sized

CDR3aa: CASSEGTGTSEQYF
CDR3nt: TGTGCCAGCAGTGAAGGGACAGGGACGTCCGAGCAGTACTTC
j_gene: TRBJ2-7
d_gene: TRBD1
v_gene: TRBV6-1
abundance: medium-sized

CDR3aa: CASSLTGDYGYTF
CDR3nt: TGTGCCAGTAGCCTAACAGGGGACTATGGCTACACCTTC
j_gene: TRBJ1-2
d_gene: TRBD1
v_gene: TRBV19
abundance: medium-sized

CDR3aa: CASSESVSSSMNTEAFF
CDR3nt: TGCGCCAGCAGTGAGTCGGTATCGAGTAGTATGAACACTGAAGCTTTCTTT
j_gene: TRBJ1-1
d_gene: -
v_gene: TRBV10-2
abundance: few

CDR3aa: CASSVAGAFNEQFF
CDR3nt: TGTGCCAGCAGCGTAGCGGGAGCTTTTAATGAGCAGTTCTTC
j_gene: TRBJ2-1
d_gene: -
v_gene: TRBV9
abundance: -

CDR3aa: CASYVAGQTYNEQFF
CDR3nt: TGTGCCAGCTACGTAGCGGGACAGACCTACAATGAGCAGTTCTTC
j_gene: TRBJ2-1
d_gene: -
v_gene: TRBV7-9
abundance: medium-sized

CDR3aa: CASSLGGRYTGELFF
CDR3nt: TGTGCCAGCAGCTTAGGCGGGAGGTACACCGGGGAGCTGTTTTTT
j_gene: TRBJ2-2
d_gene: TRBD2
v_gene: TRBV11-2
abundance: many

CDR3aa: CSARKLYRAGELFF
CDR3nt: TGCAGTGCTAGAAAACTCTACAGGGCCGGGGAGCTGTTTTTT
j_gene: TRBJ2-2
d_gene: -
v_gene: TRBV20-1
abundance: -

CDR3aa: CASSPSPARTGKDYGYTF
CDR3nt: TGTGCCAGCTCACCAAGCCCCGCTCGGACAGGGAAGGACTATGGCTACACCTTC
j_gene: TRBJ1-2
d_gene: TRBD1
v_gene: TRBV18
abundance: medium-sized

CDR3aa: CSARPDRASQPQHF
CDR3nt: TGCAGTGCTAGACCCGACAGGGCCAGCCAGCCCCAGCATTTT
j_gene: TRBJ1-5
d_gene: TRBD1
v_gene: TRBV20-1
abundance: medium-sized

CDR3aa: CASSLGAPGQGYQETQYF
CDR3nt: TGTGCCAGCAGCTTAGGGGCCCCCGGACAGGGGTACCAAGAGACCCAGTACTTC
j_gene: TRBJ2-5
d_gene: TRBD1
v_gene: TRBV11-2
abundance: -

CDR3aa: CASSDRGANVLTF
CDR3nt: TGTGCCAGCAGTGATCGCGGGGCCAACGTCCTGACTTTC
j_gene: TRBJ2-6
d_gene: -
v_gene: TRBV2
abundance: -

CDR3aa: CASSLDRSGNTIYF
CDR3nt: TGTGCCAGCTCCCTTGACAGGTCTGGAAACACCATATATTTT
j_gene: TRBJ1-3
d_gene: -
v_gene: TRBV18
abundance: medium-sized

CDR3aa: CASSLHDRRNTEAFF
CDR3nt: TGTGCCAGCAGCCTCCACGACAGGAGGAACACTGAAGCTTTCTTT
j_gene: TRBJ1-1
d_gene: -
v_gene: TRBV5-4
abundance: many

CDR3aa: CASSQGWNEQYF
CDR3nt: TGTGCCAGCAGTCAGGGCTGGAACGAGCAGTACTTC
j_gene: TRBJ2-7
d_gene: -
v_gene: TRBV6-5
abundance: many

CDR3aa: CAWSVGTFFSPLHF
CDR3nt: TGTGCCTGGAGTGTGGGGACCTTCTTTTCCCCCCTCCACTTT
j_gene: TRBJ1-6
d_gene: -
v_gene: TRBV30
abundance: medium-sized

CDR3aa: CASSPRRDTEAFF
CDR3nt: TGTGCCAGCAGTCCCAGGAGGGACACTGAAGCTTTCTTT
j_gene: TRBJ1-1
d_gene: -
v_gene: TRBV27
abundance: -

CDR3aa: CASSVAGTTGELFF
CDR3nt: TGTGCCAGCAGCGTAGCTGGGACCACCGGGGAGCTGTTTTTT
j_gene: TRBJ2-2
d_gene: -
v_gene: TRBV9
abundance: -

CDR3aa: CASSLERGSSYEQYF
CDR3nt: TGTGCCAGCAGCTTGGAGAGGGGATCTTCCTACGAGCAGTACTTC
j_gene: TRBJ2-7
d_gene: -
v_gene: TRBV5-6
abundance: -

CDR3aa: CASKAGNYGYTF
CDR3nt: TGTGCCAGCAAGGCAGGGAACTATGGCTACACCTTC
j_gene: TRBJ1-2
d_gene: -
v_gene: TRBV28
abundance: medium-sized

CDR3aa: CSARDAARTGELFF
CDR3nt: TGCAGTGCTAGAGATGCGGCGCGCACCGGGGAGCTGTTTTTT
j_gene: TRBJ2-2
d_gene: -
v_gene: TRBV20-1
abundance: few

CDR3aa: CASSQVARDEQFF
CDR3nt: TGTGCCAGCAGCCAGGTGGCGCGGGATGAGCAGTTCTTC
j_gene: TRBJ2-1
d_gene: -
v_gene: TRBV7-9
abundance: few